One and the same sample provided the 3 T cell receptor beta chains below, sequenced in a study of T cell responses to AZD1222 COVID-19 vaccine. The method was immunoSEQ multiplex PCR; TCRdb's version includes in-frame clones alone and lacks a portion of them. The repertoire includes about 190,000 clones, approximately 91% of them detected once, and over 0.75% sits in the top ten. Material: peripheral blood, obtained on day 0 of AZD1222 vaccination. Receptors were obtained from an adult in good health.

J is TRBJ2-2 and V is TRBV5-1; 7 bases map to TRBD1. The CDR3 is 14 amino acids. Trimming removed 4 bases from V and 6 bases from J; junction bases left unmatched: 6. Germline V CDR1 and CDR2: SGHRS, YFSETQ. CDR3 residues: CASSRPTGAGELFF. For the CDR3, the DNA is TGCGCCAGCAGCCGGCCCACAGGGGCCGGGGAGCTGTTTTTT.

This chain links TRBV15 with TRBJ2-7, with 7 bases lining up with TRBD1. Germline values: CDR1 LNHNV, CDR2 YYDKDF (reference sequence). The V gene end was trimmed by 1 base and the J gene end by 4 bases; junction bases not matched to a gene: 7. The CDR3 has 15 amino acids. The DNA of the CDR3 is TGTGCCACCAGCAGAGCGACAGGGAATGTTTACGAGCAGTACTTC. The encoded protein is CATSRATGNVYEQYF. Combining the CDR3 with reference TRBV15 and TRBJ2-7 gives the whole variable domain DAMVIQNPRYQVTQFGKPVTLSCSQTLNHNVMYWYQQKSSQAPKLLFHYYDKDFNNEADTPDNFQSRRPNTSFCFLDIRSPGLGDTAMYLCATSRATGNVYEQYFGPGTRLTVT.

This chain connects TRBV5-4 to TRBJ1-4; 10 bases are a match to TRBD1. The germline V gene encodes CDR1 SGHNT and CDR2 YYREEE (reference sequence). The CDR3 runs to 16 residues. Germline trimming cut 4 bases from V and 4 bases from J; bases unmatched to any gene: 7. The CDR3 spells CASSAGTGAVNEKLFF. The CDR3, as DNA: TGTGCCAGCAGCGCCGGGACAGGGGCAGTTAATGAAAAACTGTTTTTT. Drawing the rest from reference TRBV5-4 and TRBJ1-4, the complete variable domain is ETGVTQSPTHLIKTRGQQVTLRCSSQSGHNTVSWYQQALGQGPQFIFQYYREEENGRGNFPPRFSGLQFPNYSSELNVNALELDDSALYLCASSAGTGAVNEKLFFGSGTQLSVL.